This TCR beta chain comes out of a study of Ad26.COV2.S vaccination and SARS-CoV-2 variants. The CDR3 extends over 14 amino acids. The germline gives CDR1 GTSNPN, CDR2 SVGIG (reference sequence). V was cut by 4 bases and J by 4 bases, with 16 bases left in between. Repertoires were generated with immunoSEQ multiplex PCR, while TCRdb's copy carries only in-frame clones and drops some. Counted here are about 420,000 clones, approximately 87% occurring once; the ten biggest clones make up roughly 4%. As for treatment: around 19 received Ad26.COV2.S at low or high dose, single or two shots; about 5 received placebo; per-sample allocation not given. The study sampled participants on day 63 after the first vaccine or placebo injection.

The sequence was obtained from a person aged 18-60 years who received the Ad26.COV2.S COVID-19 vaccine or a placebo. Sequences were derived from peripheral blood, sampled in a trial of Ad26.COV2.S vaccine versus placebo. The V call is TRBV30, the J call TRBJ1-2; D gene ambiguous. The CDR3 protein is CAWTIPRETYGYTF. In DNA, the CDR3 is TGTGCCTGGACTATCCCTAGGGAGACCTATGGCTACACCTTC.